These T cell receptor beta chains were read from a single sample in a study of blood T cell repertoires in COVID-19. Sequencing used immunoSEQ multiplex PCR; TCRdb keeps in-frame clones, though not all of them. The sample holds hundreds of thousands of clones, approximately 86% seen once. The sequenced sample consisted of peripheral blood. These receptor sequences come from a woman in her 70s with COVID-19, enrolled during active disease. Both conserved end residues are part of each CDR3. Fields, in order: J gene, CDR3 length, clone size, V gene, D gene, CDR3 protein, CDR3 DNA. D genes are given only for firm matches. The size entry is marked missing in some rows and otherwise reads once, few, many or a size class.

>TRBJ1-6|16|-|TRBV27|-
CASSFGGGTVRSPLHF
TGTGCCAGCAGTTTCGGGGGGGGTACAGTGAGATCACCCCTCCACTTT
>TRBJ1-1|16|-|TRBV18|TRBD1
CASSPDGQGAGTEAFF
TGTGCCAGCTCGCCGGACGGACAGGGGGCAGGCACTGAAGCTTTCTTT
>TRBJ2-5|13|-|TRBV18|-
CASSTGGPETQYF
TGTGCCAGCTCAACAGGCGGTCCGGAGACCCAGTACTTC
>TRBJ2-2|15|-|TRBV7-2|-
CASSLDPPGTGELFF
TGTGCCAGCAGCTTAGACCCTCCGGGCACCGGGGAGCTGTTTTTT
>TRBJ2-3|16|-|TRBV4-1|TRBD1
CASSQGRTGGTDTQYF
TGCGCCAGCAGCCAAGGCAGGACAGGGGGCACAGATACGCAGTATTTT
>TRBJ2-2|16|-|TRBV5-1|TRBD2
CASSPRREGNTGELFF
TGCGCCAGCAGCCCCCGCAGGGAGGGTAACACCGGGGAGCTGTTTTTT
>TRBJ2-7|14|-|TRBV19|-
CASKRGTLGDEQYF
TGTGCCAGTAAGCGCGGAACGCTCGGAGACGAGCAGTACTTC
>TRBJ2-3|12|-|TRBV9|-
CASSVLTDTQYF
TGTGCCAGCAGCGTACTCACAGATACGCAGTATTTT
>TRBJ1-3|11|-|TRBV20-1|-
CSAETGNTIYF
TGCAGTGCCGAGACTGGAAACACCATATATTTT
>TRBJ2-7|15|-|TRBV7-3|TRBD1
CASSSSGGQNYEQYF
TGTGCCAGCAGCTCAAGTGGGGGACAGAACTACGAGCAGTACTTC
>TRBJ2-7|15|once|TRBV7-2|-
CASSLPTGGRNEQYF
TGTGCCAGCAGCTTGCCCACCGGGGGGCGGAACGAGCAGTACTTC
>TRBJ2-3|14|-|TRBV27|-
CASSFLAVPDTQYF
TGTGCCAGCAGTTTCCTCGCGGTGCCAGATACGCAGTATTTT
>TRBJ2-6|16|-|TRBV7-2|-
CASSLEGAYGANVLTF
TGTGCCAGCAGCTTAGAGGGAGCATACGGGGCCAACGTCCTGACTTTC
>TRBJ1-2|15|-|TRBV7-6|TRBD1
CASSLGQGGFYGYTF
TGTGCCAGCAGCTTGGGACAGGGAGGTTTCTATGGCTACACCTTC
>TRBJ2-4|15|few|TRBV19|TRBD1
CASSIGDRGGYIQYF
TGTGCCAGTAGTATTGGGGACAGGGGAGGATACATTCAGTACTTC
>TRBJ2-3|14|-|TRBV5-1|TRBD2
CASSSGGGTDTQYF
TGCGCCAGCAGCTCCGGGGGGGGCACAGATACGCAGTATTTT
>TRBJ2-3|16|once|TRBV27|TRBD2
CASSLFSGGKADTQYF
TGTGCCAGCAGTTTATTTAGCGGGGGTAAGGCCGATACGCAGTATTTT
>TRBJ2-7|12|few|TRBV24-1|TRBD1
CAAGTGSYEQYF
TGTGCCGCCGGGACAGGGTCCTACGAGCAGTACTTC